What follows are 8 T cell receptor beta chains derived from one specimen sequenced in a study of tumor-infiltrating lymphocytes in primary liver carcinoma. The investigators made TCR beta cDNA from around 530 ng total RNA, using a constant-region primer. Slightly modified ARM-PCR served as the procedure for the TCR beta libraries. These libraries came from three rounds of nested multiplex PCR. Forward primers for TRBV1-TRBV30 and a C-beta reverse primer served the first two PCR rounds, at about 9 cycles each. In TCRdb, the multiplex PCR reads were re-called with MiXCR into one record per CDR3 protein. Among fewer than 250,000 distinct CDR3 sequences, around four fifths were seen once, and the ten largest hold less than 20%. The roughly 20-34 mg bulk tissue piece was not sorted before simultaneous RNA and DNA extraction. The specimen was tumor tissue from primary liver carcinoma. The receptors were sampled from a man aged 40-49 years with primary liver carcinoma and hepatitis B virus infection.

This chain links TRBV6-2 or TRBV6-3 with TRBJ2-1; weak D call: TRBD1 (6 bases). Trimming took 5 bases from V and 2 from J, leaving 16 bases between them. The CDR3 covers 16 residues. CDR1 MNHEY and CDR2 SVGEGT come from the germline V gene. The CDR3, as DNA: TGTGCCAGCAGTCCGCCGGCACAGGGCCCCTACAATGAGCAGTTCTTC. It codes for CASSPPAQGPYNEQFF.

A remark on this clonotype: Its ends do not fully match the called genes, so a read error is possible. This chain uses TRBV6-1 with TRBJ2-1; D possibly matches TRBD1 or TRBD2 (6 bases each). Per germline, CDR1 MNHNS and CDR2 SASEGT. This CDR3 is built from 12 residues. The CDR3 region is CVSSEWGAEQFF. CDR3 nucleotides: TGTGTCAGCAGTGAGTGGGGGGCCGAGCAGTTCTTC.

Remarks on this clonotype: A read error may account for a junction end that differs from germline. This chain links TRBV29-1 with TRBJ1-2; D is perhaps TRBD1 (5 bases). The CDR3 runs 18 residues. Per germline, CDR1 SQVTM and CDR2 ANQGSEA. The DNA of the CDR3 is TGCAGCCTTGGGGCACCAATAGGAACTCAAGTGGCTAACTATGGTTACACCTTC. Its translation: CSLGAPIGTQVANYGYTF.

This clonotype was observed at least ten times. The J gene is TRBJ2-5, the V gene TRBV28, with 7 nucleotides matching TRBD1. The CDR3 consists of 13 residues. V shed 5 bases, J shed 5 bases, and the junction held 5 bases outside the gene matches. Germline loops: CDR1 MDHEN, CDR2 SYDVKM. Written as DNA, the CDR3 is TGTGCCAGCAGTGGACAGGTTTTGGAGACCCAGTACTTC. Translation gives CASSGQVLETQYF.

As concerns this clonotype: A read error may account for a junction end that differs from germline. The chain carries TRBV28 and TRBJ2-7; 7 bases align to TRBD1. Germline-derived CDR1 and CDR2 are MDHEN and SYDVKM. The CDR3 consists of 15 residues. The CDR3 nucleotides are TGTGCCAGCAGTTTAGACAGGGAGCGCTTTCACGAGCAGTATTTC. Translated, it gives CASSLDRERFHEQYF.

Remarks on this clonotype: One end of the junction does not line up with germline, which may come from a read error. V usage is TRBV6-2 or TRBV6-3 and J usage is TRBJ2-7; 9 bases fit TRBD1. Germline loops: CDR1 MNHEY, CDR2 SVGEGT. This CDR3 region has 14 residues. CDR3 DNA: TGTGCCAGTAGCTTCCGGGACAGGGCCCACGATCAGTACTTC. Amino acids: CASSFRDRAHDQYF.

This clonotype was detected once. This rearrangement joins TRBV6-6 to TRBJ1-3, with a tentative D call TRBD1 (6 bases). This CDR3 contains 16 residues. V gave up 6 bases and J gave up 2 bases, with 17 bases separating them. Germline CDR1 is MNHNY and CDR2 is SVGAGI (reference sequence). This CDR3 reads CASSRTTWDTGNTIYF. CDR3 nucleotide sequence: TGTGCCAGCAGCAGAACAACATGGGACACTGGAAACACCATATATTTT.

A note on this clonotype: The germline gene is not matched at one end of the junction; a read error may be the cause. The CDR3 DNA reads as TGTGCCTGCAGGGTTCGAATTAACACTGAAGCTTTCTTT. Residues: CACRVRINTEAFF. The rearrangement links TRBV12-3 or TRBV12-4 to TRBJ1-1; a weak D match, TRBD1 (5 bases). This CDR3 contains 13 residues.